The TCR beta chain described here comes from a study of vaccination effects on CD4 cells after COVID-19. Subsequent to a culture period of around eleven days, CD4+ T cells were isolated. On this clone itself: The antigen is not known.

Only in-frame clones appear in the TCRdb table, and some are missing; sequencing was by immunoSEQ multiplex PCR. The sample holds 35,000 to 40,000 clones, about four fifths seen once. J lost 0 bases, V lost 3 bases, and 12 bases had no gene match. The germline gives CDR1 LNHDA, CDR2 SQIVND (reference sequence). The CDR3 runs to 19 residues. V is TRBV19 and J is TRBJ2-1; TRBD1 aligns across 9 bases. Sequences were derived from CD4+ T cells from PBMCs cultured without peptide, sampled before COVID-19 vaccination. This TCR was recovered from a human donor who received a COVID-19 vaccine. CDR3 residues: CASSMRHRGQSSSYNEQFF. The CDR3 nucleotides are TGTGCCAGTAGTATGAGACACAGGGGGCAATCGAGCTCCTACAATGAGCAGTTCTTC. Variable domain in full (rest from reference TRBV19 and TRBJ2-1): DGGITQSPKYLFRKEGQNVTLSCEQNLNHDAMYWYRQDPGQGLRLIYYSQIVNDFQKGDIAEGYSVSREKKESFPLTVTSAQKNPTAFYLCASSMRHRGQSSSYNEQFFGPGTRLTVL.